This entry describes one T cell receptor (beta chain). Its antigen is unidentified. Libraries were prepared by immunoSEQ multiplex PCR; TCRdb keeps only in-frame clonotypes and omits some of them. The sample consists of 1,400,000 or so clones, approximately 98.5% of them appearing once. Healthy adults negative for HIV, lacking recent acute infections or vaccinations, served as donors. This sample is drawn from a study of shared clonotypes between healthy human individuals. Germline assignment: CDR1 SEHNR and CDR2 FQNEAQ (reference sequence). CDR3 length: 15 residues. The ends were cut back, 7 bases at V and 0 bases at J, with 15 bases in the middle. Overall study findings and caveats: The authors sampled blood alone, and tissue repertoires likely differ.

The receptor's source is a man in his thirties or forties in good health. The sample taken for sequencing was naive CD4+ T cells sorted from blood. The sample's subset: CD45RA+ positively selected. V gene TRBV7-9 combines with J gene TRBJ2-5; tentative D call: TRBD1 (6 bases). CDR3 in amino acids: CASIKVGTYQETQYF. In DNA, the CDR3 is TGTGCCAGCATCAAAGTAGGGACATACCAAGAGACCCAGTACTTC.